Listed here are 10 T cell receptor beta chains from one sample, sequenced in a study of CD8 T cells in Susac syndrome. When the RNA was reverse transcribed, random hexamers were used with an input of 0.5 to 1 ug. A single record per CDR3 protein comes from TCRdb applying MiXCR to the immunoSEQ multiplex PCR reads. This sample yields under 200,000 distinct CDR3 sequences, of which 85% to 95% are seen a single time; 0.15% to 0.2% belongs to the top ten. Sequences were obtained from CD8+ T cells from PBMCs. Receptors originate from a human donor with multiple sclerosis.

The genes are TRBV29-1 and TRBJ2-7, with D possibly matching TRBD1 (6 bases). Germline-derived CDR1 and CDR2 are SQVTM and ANQGSEA. V was shortened by 6 bases and J by 6 bases, with 12 bases between the two germline ends. The CDR3 length is 11 residues. The CDR3 loop is CSVSGGFEQYF. As DNA, the CDR3 is TGCAGCGTGAGTGGGGGCTTCGAGCAGTACTTC.

The chain uses TRBV15 and TRBJ2-5; no clear D gene. The V gene's germline CDR1 is LNHNV and CDR2 YYDKDF (reference sequence). The V end lost 8 bases, the J end lost 9 bases, and 22 bases lay between the germline ends. The CDR3 runs 14 residues. The CDR3 sequence is CATQDPTENRAQYF. Here the CDR3 DNA reads TGTGCCACCCAAGACCCCACAGAGAATAGGGCCCAGTACTTC.

The chain joins TRBV15 to TRBJ2-7, with TRBD2 as a possible D gene (6 bases). The germline CDR1 and CDR2 sequences are LNHNV and YYDKDF (reference sequence). Trimming cost V 1 base and J 6 bases, with 28 bases left between them. This CDR3 has 19 residues. CDR3: CATSRAPGWERESLREQYF. The DNA of the CDR3 is TGTGCCACCAGCAGAGCTCCGGGGTGGGAACGGGAGTCCCTCCGCGAGCAGTACTTC.

The chain recombines TRBV9 with TRBJ2-1; D remains ambiguous. Trimming took 5 bases from V and 7 from J, leaving 13 bases between them. Germline V gene lookup returns CDR1 SGDLS and CDR2 YYNGEE. This CDR3 region has 13 residues. The CDR3 reads CASSPKRWNEQFF. The CDR3 DNA reads as TGTGCCAGCAGTCCCAAGAGGTGGAATGAGCAGTTCTTC.

The V and J genes are TRBV2 and TRBJ2-7; no firm D call. The V end was cut by 7 bases, the J end by 3 bases, with 13 bases between. Looked up from germline, CDR1 is SNHLY and CDR2 is FYNNEI. The CDR3 loop spans 13 amino acids. In nucleotides, the CDR3 is TGTGCCAGCAAAGGGCTTCCAAACTACGAGCAGTACTTC. Amino acid sequence: CASKGLPNYEQYF. The full variable domain, rest sourced from reference TRBV2 and TRBJ2-7, is EPEVTQTPSHQVTQMGQEVILRCVPISNHLYFYWYRQILGQKVEFLVSFYNNEISEKSEIFDDQFSVERPDGSNFTLKIRSTKLEDSAMYFCASKGLPNYEQYFGPGTRLTVT.

On this clonotype itself: Its ends do not fully match the called genes, so a read error is possible. The V and J genes are TRBV20-1 and TRBJ2-7; D is perhaps TRBD2 (5 bases). This CDR3 comprises 13 residues. Germline V CDR1 and CDR2: DFQATT, SNEGSKA (reference sequence). The DNA for the CDR3 is TGCAGCGCTAAACTAGGACTGACCTACGAGCAGTACTTC. It codes for CSAKLGLTYEQYF.

The V gene is TRBV7-9, the J gene TRBJ2-7, with TRBD1 identical over 10 bases. V shed 0 bases, J shed 5 bases, and the junction held 7 bases outside the gene matches. CDR3 length equals 16 residues. Germline lookup yields CDR1 SEHNR and CDR2 FQNEAQ (reference sequence). CDR3 residues: CASSLAGTGAFHEQYF. CDR3 in DNA: TGTGCCAGCAGCTTAGCCGGGACAGGGGCGTTCCACGAGCAGTACTTC.

This chain links TRBV9 with TRBJ2-7; D not resolved. The CDR3 consists of 14 residues. V dropped 0 bases and J dropped 5 bases, with 12 bases sitting between them. Germline V CDR1 and CDR2: SGDLS, YYNGEE. The CDR3 DNA is TGTGCCAGCAGCGTAGCGCCGGGCTTAGACGAGCAGTACTTC. Amino acid sequence: CASSVAPGLDEQYF.

The chain is built from TRBV6-5 and TRBJ2-7; D not certain. V was trimmed by 0 bases and J by 5 bases, leaving 5 bases between them. CDR1 and CDR2 (germline): MNHEY, SVGAGI. This CDR3 has 12 residues. CDR3 DNA sequence: TGTGCCAGCAGTTACTCGACGGACGAGCAGTACTTC. Translation gives CASSYSTDEQYF.

The J gene is TRBJ2-5, the V gene TRBV6-6; 7 bases are shared with TRBD2. The CDR3 loop spans 13 amino acids. CDR1 MNHNY and CDR2 SVGAGI come from the germline V gene (reference sequence). V dropped 5 bases and J dropped 2; count of bases not matched to a gene: 2. CDR3 DNA: TGTGCCAGCAGTCTAGCGGTTCAAGAGACCCAGTACTTC. This codes for CASSLAVQETQYF.